This entry is about one TCR beta chain. Its specificity is not known. This specimen comes from a study of graft-versus-host responses after intestinal transplantation. The method was immunoSEQ multiplex PCR; TCRdb's version includes in-frame clones alone and lacks a portion of them. Counted here are roughly 100,000 clones, approximately 94% occurring once; the ten biggest clones make up under 1.5%. Trimming took off 0 bases at V and 2 bases at J, with 7 bases between the two ends. Germline CDR1 and CDR2: SGHRS and YFSETQ. The CDR3 runs 14 residues. The TCR was taken from a human donor who received an intestinal transplant. The material was unstimulated CD8+ T cells sorted from spleen or lymph node cells, obtained before intestinal transplant. The chain links TRBV5-1 to TRBJ2-3, with unresolved D. The CDR3 DNA reads as TGCGCCAGCAGCTTGGACATCCCCACAGATACGCAGTATTTT. Amino acids: CASSLDIPTDTQYF.